The next 10 T cell receptor beta chains were all read from a single sample in a study of blood T cell repertoires in COVID-19. The data were produced by immunoSEQ multiplex PCR, yet TCRdb's version contains in-frame clones alone and is incomplete. Of about 270,000 clones detected, roughly 91% appear once; the ten largest clones hold about 2.3%. Sequencing was performed on PBMCs or T cells enriched from blood (not recorded which). The receptor source for this set is a woman in her thirties or forties with acute COVID-19.

V usage is TRBV19 and J usage is TRBJ2-7, with D perhaps TRBD2 (6 bases). Germline V gives CDR1 LNHDA, CDR2 SQIVND (reference sequence). The CDR3 is made up of 15 amino acids. Trimming stripped 1 base from V and 2 bases from J, with 12 bases between. The CDR3 is CASSIGAGPPYEQYF. For the CDR3, the DNA is TGTGCCAGTAGTATAGGCGCGGGACCACCCTACGAGCAGTACTTC.

The rearrangement links TRBV7-2 to TRBJ2-5, with 7 bases matching TRBD1. Germline V CDR1 and CDR2: SGHTA, FQGNSA. The CDR3 has 13 amino acids. V gave up 6 bases and J gave up 2 bases; unmatched junction bases: 3. The CDR3 is CASRQGIQETQYF. CDR3 bases: TGTGCCAGCAGACAGGGGATACAAGAGACCCAGTACTTC.

This chain joins TRBV7-9 and TRBJ1-1; D possibly corresponds to TRBD1 (5 bases). Trimming cost V 3 bases and J 0 bases, with 14 bases left between them. The CDR3 extends over 16 amino acids. Looked up from germline, CDR1 is SEHNR and CDR2 is FQNEAQ (reference sequence). CDR3 loop: CASSFNRQRMNTEAFF. The CDR3 nucleotides are TGTGCCAGCAGCTTCAACCGACAGCGCATGAACACTGAAGCTTTCTTT.

The chain joins TRBV29-1 to TRBJ1-6; maybe TRBD1 (5 bases). This CDR3 contains 13 residues. V shed 7 bases and J shed 5 bases, with 12 bases lying between them. Germline CDR1 is SQVTM and CDR2 is ANQGSEA. The DNA of the CDR3 is TGCAGCGCACAGGCAAGCAATAATTCACCCCTCCACTTT. This gives the protein CSAQASNNSPLHF.

This chain connects TRBV28 to TRBJ1-2, with 7 bases matching TRBD1. CDR3 length equals 22 residues. The germline CDR1 and CDR2 sequences are MDHEN and SYDVKM. V lost 2 bases to trimming and J lost 2 bases; unmatched junction nucleotides: 26. CDR3 in amino acids: CASSLIRIFLEDRRWENYGYTF. The DNA for the CDR3 is TGTGCCAGCAGTTTAATCAGAATTTTCCTGGAGGACAGGCGATGGGAAAACTATGGCTACACCTTC.

The sample holds a few counts of this clone. The chain recombines TRBV5-6 with TRBJ2-2, with TRBD2 matching over 10 bases. CDR3 length: 19 amino acids. Germline values: CDR1 SGHDT, CDR2 YYEEEE. Trimming took 1 base from V and 0 from J; bases not matched to a gene: 9. CDR3 bases: TGTGCCAGCAGCTTGTTAGGTCTAGCGGGAGTAACGAACACCGGGGAGCTGTTTTTT. Its protein product is CASSLLGLAGVTNTGELFF.

The rearrangement links TRBV5-6 to TRBJ1-5, with D perhaps matching TRBD1 (5 bases). Germline-derived CDR1 and CDR2 are SGHDT and YYEEEE. The CDR3 extends over 16 amino acids. V lost 4 bases and J lost 5, with 19 bases in between. CDR3 residues: CASSPRGGLGDQPQHF. The CDR3 DNA reads TGTGCCAGCAGCCCAAGGGGAGGGTTGGGTGATCAGCCCCAGCATTTT. Supplemented by reference TRBV5-6 and TRBJ1-5, the full variable domain reads DAGVTQSPTHLIKTRGQQVTLRCSPKSGHDTVSWYQQALGQGPQFIFQYYEEEERQRGNFPDRFSGHQFPNYSSELNVNALLLGDSALYLCASSPRGGLGDQPQHFGDGTRLSIL.

J is TRBJ1-2 and V is TRBV15; D remains unclear. The CDR3 is 14 residues long. Germline loops: CDR1 LNHNV, CDR2 YYDKDF (reference sequence). V shed 0 bases and J shed 8 bases, with 13 bases lying between them. The CDR3, as DNA: TGTGCCACCAGCAGAGACGCCGGGAATCGGGGCTACACCTTC. It codes for CATSRDAGNRGYTF.

The genes are TRBV5-4 and TRBJ2-7; TRBD1 agrees at 8 bases. V trimming: 4 bases; J trimming: 3 bases; junction bases outside the gene matches: 6. The CDR3 covers 14 residues. CDR1 is SGHNT and CDR2 is YYREEE in the germline V gene (reference sequence). This chain's CDR3 is CASSRRQGNYEQYF. CDR3 nucleotides: TGTGCCAGCAGCCGTAGACAGGGGAACTACGAGCAGTACTTC.

The chain recombines TRBV24-1 with TRBJ2-1; the D is unclear. Deletions cut 6 bases from V and 4 bases from J, with 3 bases between. Germline V CDR1 and CDR2: KGHDR, SFDVKD. The CDR3 consists of 11 residues. CDR3 sequence reads: CATSRYNEQFF. The CDR3 DNA reads TGTGCCACCAGTCGTTACAATGAGCAGTTCTTC.